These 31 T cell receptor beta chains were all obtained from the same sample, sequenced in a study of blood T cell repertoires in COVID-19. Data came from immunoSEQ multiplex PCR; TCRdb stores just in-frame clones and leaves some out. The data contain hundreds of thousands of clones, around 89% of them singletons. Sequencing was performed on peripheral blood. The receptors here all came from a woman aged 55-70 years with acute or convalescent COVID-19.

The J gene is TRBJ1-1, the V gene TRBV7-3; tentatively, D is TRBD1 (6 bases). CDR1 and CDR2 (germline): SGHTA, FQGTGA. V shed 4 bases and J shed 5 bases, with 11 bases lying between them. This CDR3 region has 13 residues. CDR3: CASSSQGMTEAFF. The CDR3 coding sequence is TGTGCCAGCAGCTCACAGGGTATGACTGAAGCTTTCTTT.

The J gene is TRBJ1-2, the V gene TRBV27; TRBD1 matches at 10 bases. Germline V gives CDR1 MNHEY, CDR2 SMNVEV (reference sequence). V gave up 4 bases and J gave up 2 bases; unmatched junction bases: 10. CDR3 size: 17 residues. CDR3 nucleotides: TGTGCCAGCAGTTGGACAGGGGGATCCGGGGTAAACTATGGCTACACCTTC. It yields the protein CASSWTGGSGVNYGYTF.

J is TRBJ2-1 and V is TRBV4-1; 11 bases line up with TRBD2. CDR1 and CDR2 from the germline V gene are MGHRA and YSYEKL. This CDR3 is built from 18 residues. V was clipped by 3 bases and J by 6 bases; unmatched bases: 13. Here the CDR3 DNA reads TGCGCCAGCAGCCAGAACCAACAATTAGCGGGGGGGCTCAATGAGCAGTTCTTC. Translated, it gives CASSQNQQLAGGLNEQFF.

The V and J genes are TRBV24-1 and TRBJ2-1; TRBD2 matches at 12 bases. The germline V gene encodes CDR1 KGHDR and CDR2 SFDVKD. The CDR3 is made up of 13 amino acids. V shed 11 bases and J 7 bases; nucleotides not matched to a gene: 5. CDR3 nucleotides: TGTGCCAGCGGGACTAGCGGGCTTAATGAGCAGTTCTTC. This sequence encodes CASGTSGLNEQFF.

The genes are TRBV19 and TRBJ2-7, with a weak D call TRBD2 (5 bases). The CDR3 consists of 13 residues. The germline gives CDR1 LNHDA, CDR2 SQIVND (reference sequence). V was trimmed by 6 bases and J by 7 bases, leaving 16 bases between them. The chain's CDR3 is CASSQERVGEQYF. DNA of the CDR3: TGTGCCAGTAGCCAGGAGAGGGTGGGTGAGCAGTACTTC.

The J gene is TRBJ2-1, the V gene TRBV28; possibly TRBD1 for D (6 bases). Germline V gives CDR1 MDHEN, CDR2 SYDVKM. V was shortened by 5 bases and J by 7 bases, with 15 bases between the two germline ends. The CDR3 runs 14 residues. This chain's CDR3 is CASSPPNRVNEQFF. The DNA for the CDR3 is TGTGCCAGCAGTCCCCCCAACAGGGTAAATGAGCAGTTCTTC. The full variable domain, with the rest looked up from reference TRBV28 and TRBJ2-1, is DVKVTQSSRYLVKRTGEKVFLECVQDMDHENMFWYRQDPGLGLRLIYFSYDVKMKEKGDIPEGYSVSREKKERFSLILESASTNQTSMYLCASSPPNRVNEQFFGPGTRLTVL.

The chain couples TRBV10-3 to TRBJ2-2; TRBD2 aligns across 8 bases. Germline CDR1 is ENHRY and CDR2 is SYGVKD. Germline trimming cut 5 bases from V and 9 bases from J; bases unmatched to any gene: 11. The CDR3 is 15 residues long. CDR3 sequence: CAISPLSGEARELFF. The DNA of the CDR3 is TGTGCCATCAGTCCCCTTAGCGGGGAGGCTAGGGAGCTGTTTTTT.

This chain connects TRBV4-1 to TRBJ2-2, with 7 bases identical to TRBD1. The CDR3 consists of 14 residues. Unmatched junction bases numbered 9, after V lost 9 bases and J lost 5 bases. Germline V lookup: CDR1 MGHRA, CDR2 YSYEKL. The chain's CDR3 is CASRAPGGTGELFF. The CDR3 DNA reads TGCGCCAGTAGGGCCCCAGGGGGAACCGGGGAGCTGTTTTTT.

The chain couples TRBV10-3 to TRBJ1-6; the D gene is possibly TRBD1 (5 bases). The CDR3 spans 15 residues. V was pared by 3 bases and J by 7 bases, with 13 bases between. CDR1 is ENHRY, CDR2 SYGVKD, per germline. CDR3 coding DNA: TGTGCCATCAGTGAAGTGACAGCGCAAAATTCACCCCTCCACTTT. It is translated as CAISEVTAQNSPLHF.

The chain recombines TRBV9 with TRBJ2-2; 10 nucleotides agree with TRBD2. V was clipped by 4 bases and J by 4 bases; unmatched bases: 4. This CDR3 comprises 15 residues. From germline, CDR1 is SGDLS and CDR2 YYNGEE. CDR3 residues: CASSPASGSTGELFF. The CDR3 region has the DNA TGTGCCAGCAGCCCGGCTAGCGGGAGCACCGGGGAGCTGTTTTTT.

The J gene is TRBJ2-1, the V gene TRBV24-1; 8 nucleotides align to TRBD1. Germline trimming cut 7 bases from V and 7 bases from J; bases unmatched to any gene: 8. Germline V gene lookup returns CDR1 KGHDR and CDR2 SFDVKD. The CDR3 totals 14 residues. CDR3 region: CATRDRAPNNEQFF. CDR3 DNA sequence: TGTGCCACCAGGGACAGGGCCCCGAATAATGAGCAGTTCTTC.

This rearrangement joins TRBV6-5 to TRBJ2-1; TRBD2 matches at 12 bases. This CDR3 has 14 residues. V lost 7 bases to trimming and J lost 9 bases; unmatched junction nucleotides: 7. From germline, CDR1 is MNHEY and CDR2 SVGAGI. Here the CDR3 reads CASIGLAGLSEQFF. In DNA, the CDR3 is TGTGCCAGCATTGGACTAGCGGGACTGAGTGAGCAGTTCTTC.

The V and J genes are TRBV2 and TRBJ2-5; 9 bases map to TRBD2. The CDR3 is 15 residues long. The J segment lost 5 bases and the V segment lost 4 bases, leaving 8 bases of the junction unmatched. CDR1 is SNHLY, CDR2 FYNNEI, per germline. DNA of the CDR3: TGTGCCAGCAGTGTTGCGCTAGCGGGAATGGAGACCCAGTACTTC. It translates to CASSVALAGMETQYF.

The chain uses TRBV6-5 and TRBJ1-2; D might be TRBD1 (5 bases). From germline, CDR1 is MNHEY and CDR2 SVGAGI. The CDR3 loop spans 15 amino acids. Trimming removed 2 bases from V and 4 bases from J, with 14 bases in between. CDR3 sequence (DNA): TGTGCCAGCAGTTACCCTGGGCAGGGATCCTATGGCTACACCTTC. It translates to CASSYPGQGSYGYTF.

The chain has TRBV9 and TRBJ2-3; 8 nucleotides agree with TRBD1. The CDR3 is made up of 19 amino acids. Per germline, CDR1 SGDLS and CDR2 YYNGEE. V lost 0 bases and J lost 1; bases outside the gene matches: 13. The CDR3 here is CASSVGQGAASHRTDTQYF. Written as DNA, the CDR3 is TGTGCCAGCAGCGTAGGGCAGGGGGCTGCCAGTCACCGCACAGATACGCAGTATTTT.

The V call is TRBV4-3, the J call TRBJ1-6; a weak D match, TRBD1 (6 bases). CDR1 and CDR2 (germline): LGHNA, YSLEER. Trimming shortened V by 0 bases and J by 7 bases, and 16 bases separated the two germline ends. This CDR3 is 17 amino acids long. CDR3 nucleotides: TGCGCCAGCAGCCAAGAAACGCAGGGGTTCGCGAATTCACCCCTCCACTTT. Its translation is CASSQETQGFANSPLHF.

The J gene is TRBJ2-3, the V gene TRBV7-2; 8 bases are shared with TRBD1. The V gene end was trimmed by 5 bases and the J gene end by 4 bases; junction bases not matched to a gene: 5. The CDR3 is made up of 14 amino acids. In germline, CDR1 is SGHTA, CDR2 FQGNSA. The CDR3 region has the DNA TGTGCCAGCAGCCCTGGACAGGGATCAGATACGCAGTATTTT. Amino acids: CASSPGQGSDTQYF.

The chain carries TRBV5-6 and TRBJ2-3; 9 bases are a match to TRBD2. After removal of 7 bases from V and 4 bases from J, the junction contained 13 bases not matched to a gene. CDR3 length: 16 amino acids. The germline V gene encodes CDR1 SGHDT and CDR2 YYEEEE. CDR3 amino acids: CASRPWGGGVADTQYF. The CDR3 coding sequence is TGTGCCAGCCGACCATGGGGCGGGGGGGTGGCAGATACGCAGTATTTT.

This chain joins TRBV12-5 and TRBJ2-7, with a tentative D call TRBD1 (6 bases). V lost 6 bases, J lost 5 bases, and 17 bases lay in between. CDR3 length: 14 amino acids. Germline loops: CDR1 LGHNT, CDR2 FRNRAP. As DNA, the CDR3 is TGTGCTAGTGGAAACACAGGGAGCTACCACGAGCAGTACTTC. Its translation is CASGNTGSYHEQYF.

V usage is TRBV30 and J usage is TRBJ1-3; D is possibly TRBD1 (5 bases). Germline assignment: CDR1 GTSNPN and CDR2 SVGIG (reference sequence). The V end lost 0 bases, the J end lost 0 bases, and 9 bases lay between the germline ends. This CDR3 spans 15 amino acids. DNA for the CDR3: TGTGCCTGGAGTGTACAGGAGAACTCTGGAAACACCATATATTTT. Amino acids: CAWSVQENSGNTIYF.

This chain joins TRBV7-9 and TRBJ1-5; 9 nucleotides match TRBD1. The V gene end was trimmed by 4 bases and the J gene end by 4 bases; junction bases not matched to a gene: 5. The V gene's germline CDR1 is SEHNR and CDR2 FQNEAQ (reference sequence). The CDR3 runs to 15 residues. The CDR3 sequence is CASSWDREGNQPQHF. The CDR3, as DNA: TGTGCCAGCAGCTGGGACAGGGAGGGGAATCAGCCCCAGCATTTT.

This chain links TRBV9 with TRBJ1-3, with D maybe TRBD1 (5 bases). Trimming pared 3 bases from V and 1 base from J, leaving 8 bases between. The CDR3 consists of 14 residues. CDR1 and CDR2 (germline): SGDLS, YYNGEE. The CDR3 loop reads CASSGQISGNTIYF. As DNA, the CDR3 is TGTGCCAGCAGCGGACAGATATCTGGAAACACCATATATTTT.

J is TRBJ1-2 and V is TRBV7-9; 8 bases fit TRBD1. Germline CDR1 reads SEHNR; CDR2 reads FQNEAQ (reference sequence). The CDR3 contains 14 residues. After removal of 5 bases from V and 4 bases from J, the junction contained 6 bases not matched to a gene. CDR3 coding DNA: TGTGCCAGCAGCCTGGACAGGGTCGTCTATGGCTACACCTTC. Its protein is CASSLDRVVYGYTF.

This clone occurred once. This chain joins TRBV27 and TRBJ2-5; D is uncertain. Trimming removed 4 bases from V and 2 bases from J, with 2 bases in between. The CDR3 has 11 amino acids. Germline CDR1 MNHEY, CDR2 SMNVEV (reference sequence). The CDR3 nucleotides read TGTGCCAGCAGTTCTCAAGAGACCCAGTACTTC. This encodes CASSSQETQYF.

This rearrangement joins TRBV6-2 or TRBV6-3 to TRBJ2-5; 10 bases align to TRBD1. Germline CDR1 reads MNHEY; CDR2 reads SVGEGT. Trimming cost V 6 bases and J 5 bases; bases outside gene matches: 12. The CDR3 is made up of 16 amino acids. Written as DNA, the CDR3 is TGTGCCAGCAGCCGCATCCCGACAGGGGGCAGGGAGACCCAGTACTTC. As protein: CASSRIPTGGRETQYF.

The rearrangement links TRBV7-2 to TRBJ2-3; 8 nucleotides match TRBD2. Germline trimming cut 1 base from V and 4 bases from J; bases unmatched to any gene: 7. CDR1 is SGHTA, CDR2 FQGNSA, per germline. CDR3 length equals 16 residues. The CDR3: CASSLVGAGVPDTQYF. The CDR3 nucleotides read TGTGCCAGCAGCTTAGTTGGAGCGGGAGTACCAGATACGCAGTATTTT.

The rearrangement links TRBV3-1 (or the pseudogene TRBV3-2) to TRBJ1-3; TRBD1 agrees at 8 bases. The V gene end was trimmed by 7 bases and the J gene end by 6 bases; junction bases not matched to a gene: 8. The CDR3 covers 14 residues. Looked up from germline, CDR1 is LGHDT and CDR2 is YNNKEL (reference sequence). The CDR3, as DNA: TGTGCCAGCATGTCGGACAGGGCCGAAAACACCATATATTTT. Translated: CASMSDRAENTIYF.

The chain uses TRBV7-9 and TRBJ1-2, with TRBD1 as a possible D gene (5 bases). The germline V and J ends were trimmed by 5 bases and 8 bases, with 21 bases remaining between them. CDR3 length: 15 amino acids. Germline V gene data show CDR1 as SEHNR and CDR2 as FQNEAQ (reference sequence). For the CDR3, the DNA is TGTGCCAGCAGCACCCCGGGACTCCTACCGGGGGGCTACACCTTC. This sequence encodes CASSTPGLLPGGYTF.

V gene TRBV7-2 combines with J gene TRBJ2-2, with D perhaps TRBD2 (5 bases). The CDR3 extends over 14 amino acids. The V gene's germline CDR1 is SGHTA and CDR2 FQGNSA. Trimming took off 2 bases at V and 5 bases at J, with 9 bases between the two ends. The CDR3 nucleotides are TGTGCCAGCAGCTTAAATCGGGGAACCGGGGAGCTGTTTTTT. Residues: CASSLNRGTGELFF.

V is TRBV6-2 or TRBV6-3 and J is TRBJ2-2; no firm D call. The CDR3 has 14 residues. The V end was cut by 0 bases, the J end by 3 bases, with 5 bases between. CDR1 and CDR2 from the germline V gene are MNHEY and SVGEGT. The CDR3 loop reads CASSYSRHTGELFF. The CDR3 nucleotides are TGTGCCAGCAGTTACTCGAGGCACACCGGGGAGCTGTTTTTT.

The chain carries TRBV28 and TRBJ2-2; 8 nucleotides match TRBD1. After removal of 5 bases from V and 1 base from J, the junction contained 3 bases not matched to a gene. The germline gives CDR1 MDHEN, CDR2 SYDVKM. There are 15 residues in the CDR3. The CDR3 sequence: CASSLGTGNTGELFF. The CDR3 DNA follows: TGTGCCAGCAGTCTCGGGACAGGGAACACCGGGGAGCTGTTTTTT.